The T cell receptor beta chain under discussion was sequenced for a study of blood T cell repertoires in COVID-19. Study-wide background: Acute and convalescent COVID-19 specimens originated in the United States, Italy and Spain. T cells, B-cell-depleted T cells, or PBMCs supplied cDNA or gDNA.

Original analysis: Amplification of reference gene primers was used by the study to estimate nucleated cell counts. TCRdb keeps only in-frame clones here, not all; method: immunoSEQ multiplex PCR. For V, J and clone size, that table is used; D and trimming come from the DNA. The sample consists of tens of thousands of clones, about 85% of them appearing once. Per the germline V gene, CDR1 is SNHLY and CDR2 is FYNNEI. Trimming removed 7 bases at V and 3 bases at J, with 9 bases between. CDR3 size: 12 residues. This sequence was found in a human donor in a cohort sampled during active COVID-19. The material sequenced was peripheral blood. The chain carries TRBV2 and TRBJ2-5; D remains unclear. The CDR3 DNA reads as TGTGCCAGCACCGAGATTGAAGAGACCCAGTACTTC. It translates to CASTEIEETQYF.